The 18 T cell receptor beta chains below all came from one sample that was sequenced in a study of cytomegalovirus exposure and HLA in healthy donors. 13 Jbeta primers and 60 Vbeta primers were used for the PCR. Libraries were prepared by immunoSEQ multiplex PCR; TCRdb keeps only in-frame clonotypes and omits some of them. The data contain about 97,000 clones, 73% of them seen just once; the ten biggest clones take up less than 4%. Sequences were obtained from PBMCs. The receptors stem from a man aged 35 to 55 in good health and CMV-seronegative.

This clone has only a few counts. The CDR3 loop reads CASPKRGSNTEAFF. DNA for the CDR3: TGCGCCAGCCCCAAACGGGGAAGTAACACTGAAGCTTTCTTT. The V gene is TRBV10-1, the J gene TRBJ1-1; D remains unclear. V lost 8 bases, J lost 2 bases, and 15 bases lay in between. The CDR3 is 14 residues long. From germline, CDR1 is WNHNN and CDR2 SYGVQD (reference sequence).

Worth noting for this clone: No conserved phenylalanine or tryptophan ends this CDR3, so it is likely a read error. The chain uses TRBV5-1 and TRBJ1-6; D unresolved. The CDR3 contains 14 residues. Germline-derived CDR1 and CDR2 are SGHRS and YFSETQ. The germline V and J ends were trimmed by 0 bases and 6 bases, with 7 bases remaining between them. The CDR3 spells CASSLGAGNSPLHS. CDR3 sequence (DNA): TGCGCCAGCAGCTTGGGGGCTGGTAATTCACCCCTCCACTCT.

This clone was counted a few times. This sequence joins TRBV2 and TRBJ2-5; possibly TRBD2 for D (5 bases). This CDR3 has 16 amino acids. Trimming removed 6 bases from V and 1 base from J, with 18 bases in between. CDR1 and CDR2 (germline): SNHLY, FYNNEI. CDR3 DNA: TGTGCCAGCAGCCCTCCCCCCCCTGCGGGCCAAGAGACCCAGTACTTC. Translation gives CASSPPPPAGQETQYF.

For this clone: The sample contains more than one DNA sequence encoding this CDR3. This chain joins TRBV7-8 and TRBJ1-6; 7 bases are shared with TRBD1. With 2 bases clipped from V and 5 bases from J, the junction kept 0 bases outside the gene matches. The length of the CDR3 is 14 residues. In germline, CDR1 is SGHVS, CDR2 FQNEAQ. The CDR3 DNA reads TGTGCCAGCAGCTTAACAGGGGATAATTCACCCCTCCACTTT. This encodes CASSLTGDNSPLHF.

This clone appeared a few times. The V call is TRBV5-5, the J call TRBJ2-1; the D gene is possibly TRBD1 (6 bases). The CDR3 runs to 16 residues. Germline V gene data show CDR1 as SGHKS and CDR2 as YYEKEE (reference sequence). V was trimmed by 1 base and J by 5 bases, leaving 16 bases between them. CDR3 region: CASSLTPRQGNNEQFF. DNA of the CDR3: TGTGCCAGCAGCTTGACACCCCGGCAGGGGAACAATGAGCAGTTCTTC.

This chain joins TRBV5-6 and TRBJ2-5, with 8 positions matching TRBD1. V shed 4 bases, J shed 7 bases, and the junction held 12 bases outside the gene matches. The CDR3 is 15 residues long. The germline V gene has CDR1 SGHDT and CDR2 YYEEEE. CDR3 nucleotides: TGTGCCAGCAGCCCCTGGGGCAGGGGGCATACGACCCAGTACTTC. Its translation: CASSPWGRGHTTQYF.

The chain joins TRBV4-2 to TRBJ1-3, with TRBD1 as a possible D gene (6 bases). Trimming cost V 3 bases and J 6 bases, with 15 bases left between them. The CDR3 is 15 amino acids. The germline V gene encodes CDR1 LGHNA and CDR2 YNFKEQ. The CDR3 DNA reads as TGTGCCAGCAGCCAGGAGGACAGACAGACAAACACCATATATTTT. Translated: CASSQEDRQTNTIYF.

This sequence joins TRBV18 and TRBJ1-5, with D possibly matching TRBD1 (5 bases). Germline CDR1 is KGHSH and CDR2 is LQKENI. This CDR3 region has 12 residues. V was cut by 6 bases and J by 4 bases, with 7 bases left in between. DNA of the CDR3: TGTGCCAGCTCCCAGGGTAATCAGCCCCAGCATTTT. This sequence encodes CASSQGNQPQHF.

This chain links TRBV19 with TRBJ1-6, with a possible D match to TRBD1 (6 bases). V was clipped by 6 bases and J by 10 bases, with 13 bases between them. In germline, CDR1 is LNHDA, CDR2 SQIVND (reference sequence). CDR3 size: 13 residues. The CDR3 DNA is TGTGCCAGTAGGCAGGCCAGGGGATCACCCCTCCACTTT. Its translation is CASRQARGSPLHF.

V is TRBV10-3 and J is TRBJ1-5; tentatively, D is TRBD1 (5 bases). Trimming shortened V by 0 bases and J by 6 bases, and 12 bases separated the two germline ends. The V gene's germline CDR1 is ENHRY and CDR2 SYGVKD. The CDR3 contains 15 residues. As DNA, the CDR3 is TGTGCCATCAGTGAGTCGGGGCAGTTAGGTCAGCCCCAGCATTTT. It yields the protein CAISESGQLGQPQHF.

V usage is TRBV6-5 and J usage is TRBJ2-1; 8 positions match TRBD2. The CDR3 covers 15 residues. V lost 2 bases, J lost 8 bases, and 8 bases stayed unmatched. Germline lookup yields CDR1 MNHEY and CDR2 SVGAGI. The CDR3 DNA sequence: TGTGCCAGCAGTTACAGGTGGCGGGGGGACTATGAGCAGTTCTTC. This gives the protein CASSYRWRGDYEQFF.

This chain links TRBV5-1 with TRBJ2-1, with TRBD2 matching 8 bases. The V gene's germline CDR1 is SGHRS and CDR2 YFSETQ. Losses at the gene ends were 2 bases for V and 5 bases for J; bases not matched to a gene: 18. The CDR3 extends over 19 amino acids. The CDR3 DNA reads TGCGCCAGCAGCTTTTTGGGGCAGGCCCCAGCGGGGGATCACAATGAGCAGTTCTTC. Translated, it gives CASSFLGQAPAGDHNEQFF.

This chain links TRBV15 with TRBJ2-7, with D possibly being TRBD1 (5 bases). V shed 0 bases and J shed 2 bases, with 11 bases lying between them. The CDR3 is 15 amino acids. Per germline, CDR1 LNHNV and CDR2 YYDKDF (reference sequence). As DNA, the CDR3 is TGTGCCACCAGCAGAGATCGGCAGGGCCCCTACGAGCAGTACTTC. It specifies CATSRDRQGPYEQYF.

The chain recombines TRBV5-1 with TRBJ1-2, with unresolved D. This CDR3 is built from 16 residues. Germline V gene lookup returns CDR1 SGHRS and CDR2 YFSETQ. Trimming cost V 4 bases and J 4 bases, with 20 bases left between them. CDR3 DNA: TGCGCCAGCAGCCCGTCGTTCGTAGACAACCCCTATGGCTACACCTTC. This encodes CASSPSFVDNPYGYTF. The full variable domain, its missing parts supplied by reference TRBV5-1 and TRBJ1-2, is KAGVTQTPRYLIKTRGQQVTLSCSPISGHRSVSWYQQTPGQGLQFLFEYFSETQRNKGNFPGRFSGRQFSNSRSEMNVSTLELGDSALYLCASSPSFVDNPYGYTFGSGTRLTVV.

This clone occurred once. The CDR3 reads CASSQDFARWETQYF. The CDR3 coding sequence is TGTGCCAGCAGCCAAGATTTTGCCAGATGGGAGACCCAGTACTTC. V is TRBV14 and J is TRBJ2-5; D ambiguous. Germline V gene sequence: CDR1 SGHDN, CDR2 FVKESK. Trimming shortened V by 0 bases and J by 5 bases, and 13 bases separated the two germline ends. The CDR3 consists of 15 residues.

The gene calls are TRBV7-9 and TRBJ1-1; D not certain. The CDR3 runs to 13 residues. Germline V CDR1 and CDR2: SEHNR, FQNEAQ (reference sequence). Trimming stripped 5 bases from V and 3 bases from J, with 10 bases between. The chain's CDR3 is CASSLVVYTEAFF. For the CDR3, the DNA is TGTGCCAGCAGCCTAGTAGTATACACTGAAGCTTTCTTT.

In DNA form, the CDR3 reads TGTGCCAGCAGCAGGGCCTTAGGGAGCAATCAGCCCCAGCATTTT. Translated: CASSRALGSNQPQHF. The chain employs TRBV6-1 and TRBJ1-5, with D maybe TRBD1 (5 bases). Germline CDR1 is MNHNS and CDR2 is SASEGT. V lost 6 bases and J lost 1, with 13 bases in between. This CDR3 has 15 residues.

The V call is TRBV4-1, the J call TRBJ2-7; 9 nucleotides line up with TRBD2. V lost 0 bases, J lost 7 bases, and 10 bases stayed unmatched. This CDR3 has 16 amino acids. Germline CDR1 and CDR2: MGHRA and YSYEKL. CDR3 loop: CASSQDRLAGGQEQYF. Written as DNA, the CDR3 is TGCGCCAGCAGCCAAGATAGGTTGGCGGGGGGGCAGGAGCAGTACTTC.